Each of the 31 T cell receptor beta chains below was sequenced from the same sample in a study of human T cells and chemical hapten exposure (dated by TCRdb to 2020 to 2023). Library method: RACE. The sequencing machine was a NextSeq 500. TCRdb trimmed the raw reads at Q25, called clones with MiXCR and kept productive beta chains. Every entry covers one CDR3 protein and lists the most common genes and DNA from its rows. This sample gives roughly 100,000 distinct CDR3 sequences in total; about 11% of them show up just once. 3% to 4.5% of the sample rests with the top ten. Explained via the paper, the time point label denotes: patch test 1, 2 weeks after DPC sensitization. Reading the label with the study, this specimen's treatment or condition is: therapeutic diphenylcyclopropenone sensitization with weekly scalp DPC. The sequenced sample was whole blood, obtained in connection with sensitization to the hapten diphenylcyclopropenone (DPC). These receptors were obtained from a woman aged 40 to 49 with alopecia areata. Some clones in this sample may be carry-over from other donors' samples.

A few counts support this clonotype. The chain carries TRBV12-3 or TRBV12-4 and TRBJ2-7, with 7 bases that match TRBD1. V trimming: 6 bases; J trimming: 2 bases; junction bases outside the gene matches: 4. The CDR3 has 13 amino acids. Here the CDR3 reads CASRMGQTYEQYF. In DNA form, the CDR3 reads TGTGCCAGCAGGATGGGACAGACCTACGAGCAGTACTTC.

This clonotype has only a few counts. The rearrangement links TRBV7-2 to TRBJ1-5; D call uncertain. The CDR3 consists of 15 residues. Deletions cut 1 base from V and 0 bases from J, with 7 bases between. CDR1 is SGHTA and CDR2 is FQGNSA in the germline V gene. For the CDR3, the DNA is TGTGCCAGCAGCTTAGTGGGTGATAGCAATCAGCCCCAGCATTTT. Amino acid sequence: CASSLVGDSNQPQHF. The full variable domain, completed using reference TRBV7-2 and TRBJ1-5, is GAGVSQSPSNKVTEKGKDVELRCDPISGHTALYWYRQSLGQGLEFLIYFQGNSAPDKSGLPSDRFSAERTGGSVSTLTIQRTQQEDSAVYLCASSLVGDSNQPQHFGDGTRLSIL.

This rearrangement joins TRBV9 to TRBJ2-2; D remains ambiguous. Germline V gene lookup returns CDR1 SGDLS and CDR2 YYNGEE. Trimming removed 6 bases at V and 3 bases at J, with 9 bases between. The CDR3 covers 13 residues. CDR3 DNA sequence: TGTGCCAGCAAGAGGACCTACACCGGGGAGCTGTTTTTT. It translates to CASKRTYTGELFF.

This clonotype was counted between two and nine times. A read error may account for a junction end that differs from germline. The chain links TRBV12-3 or TRBV12-4 to TRBJ2-7, with D maybe TRBD2 (5 bases). The length of the CDR3 is 14 residues. CDR3 DNA: TGTGCCGGCAGTTTTGGGGAGTTTGACTTGCCGCAGTACTTC. Encoded protein: CAGSFGEFDLPQYF.

A few counts support this clonotype. The gene calls are TRBV6-6 and TRBJ2-3; TRBD2 matches at 9 bases. CDR3 size: 15 residues. After removal of 5 bases from V and 1 base from J, the junction contained 4 bases not matched to a gene. Germline CDR1 and CDR2: MNHNY and SVGAGI (reference sequence). The CDR3 nucleotides read TGTGCCAGCAGTCTCATAGCGGGAGGCACAGATACGCAGTATTTT. The encoded protein is CASSLIAGGTDTQYF.

The chain uses TRBV7-6 and TRBJ2-3, with 7 positions matching TRBD1. The V segment lost 4 bases and the J segment 4 bases; nucleotides outside the gene matches: 5. The CDR3 is 14 amino acids. The germline CDR1 and CDR2 sequences are SGHVS and FNYEAQ. In DNA form, the CDR3 reads TGTGCCAGCAGCTCCCGGGACAGCGCAGATACGCAGTATTTT. Its protein is CASSSRDSADTQYF.

In this sample, this clonotype turned up a few times. This chain joins TRBV29-1 and TRBJ2-5, with TRBD1 matching over 8 bases. The J segment lost 5 bases and the V segment lost 1 base, leaving 3 bases of the junction unmatched. In germline, CDR1 is SQVTM, CDR2 ANQGSEA. The CDR3 spans 13 residues. The CDR3 nucleotides are TGCAGCGTTGAAGGGGACAGGAAGGAGACCCAGTACTTC. Its translation: CSVEGDRKETQYF.

There are a few counts of this clonotype. This chain links TRBV30 with TRBJ2-5, with a weak D call TRBD2 (6 bases). This CDR3 is 15 amino acids long. V was pared by 3 bases and J by 2 bases, with 16 bases between. Germline assignment: CDR1 GTSNPN and CDR2 SVGIG (reference sequence). The CDR3 nucleotides are TGTGCCTGGAGCTCCCCACGTAGCGGTCAAGAGACCCAGTACTTC. It specifies CAWSSPRSGQETQYF.

This clonotype has at least ten counts. V gene TRBV2 combines with J gene TRBJ2-4; 10 nucleotides match TRBD2. Germline V lookup: CDR1 SNHLY, CDR2 FYNNEI. This CDR3 is built from 18 residues. Unmatched junction bases numbered 11, after V lost 2 bases and J lost 4 bases. The CDR3 sequence: CASSEPSGGVIAKNIQYF. CDR3 sequence (DNA): TGTGCCAGCAGTGAACCTAGCGGGGGCGTTATAGCAAAAAACATTCAGTACTTC. The complete variable domain, with remaining parts taken from reference TRBV2 and TRBJ2-4, reads EPEVTQTPSHQVTQMGQEVILRCVPISNHLYFYWYRQILGQKVEFLVSFYNNEISEKSEIFDDQFSVERPDGSNFTLKIRSTKLEDSAMYFCASSEPSGGVIAKNIQYFGAGTRLSVL.

This clonotype was picked up many times. The chain joins TRBV7-6 to TRBJ1-1; possibly TRBD1 for D (5 bases). Germline values: CDR1 SGHVS, CDR2 FNYEAQ. The CDR3 is 13 amino acids. V dropped 8 bases and J dropped 4 bases, with 14 bases sitting between them. CDR3 nucleotide sequence: TGTGCCAGCGGCGTCAGGGCTGGCACTGAAGCTTTCTTT. This gives the protein CASGVRAGTEAFF.

The V and J genes are TRBV28 and TRBJ2-3, with a possible D match to TRBD2 (6 bases). V shed 4 bases and J shed 2 bases, with 13 bases lying between them. CDR3 length equals 15 residues. The germline V gene has CDR1 MDHEN and CDR2 SYDVKM. The CDR3 protein is CASSSTSRYTDTQYF. In DNA form, the CDR3 reads TGTGCCAGCAGTTCTACTAGCAGATACACAGATACGCAGTATTTT.

The chain employs TRBV27 and TRBJ1-5, with D possibly matching TRBD1 (6 bases). Deletions cut 0 bases from V and 9 bases from J, with 15 bases between. The CDR3 sequence is 15 residues long. Germline CDR1 is MNHEY and CDR2 is SMNVEV (reference sequence). This CDR3 is CASSLSTQGTRPQHF. CDR3 nucleotides: TGTGCCAGCAGTTTATCGACACAGGGCACACGGCCCCAGCATTTT.

This clonotype was counted only a few times. The chain employs TRBV7-8 and TRBJ2-6; D is ambiguous. The CDR3 contains 17 residues. The germline CDR1 and CDR2 sequences are SGHVS and FQNEAQ. With 5 bases removed from V and 0 bases from J, the gap between germline ends came to 14 bases. The CDR3 protein is CASSPRSRPSGANVLTF. For the CDR3, the DNA is TGTGCCAGCAGCCCAAGATCACGGCCCTCTGGGGCCAACGTCCTGACTTTC.

This clonotype has a count of ten or more. The J gene is TRBJ2-7, the V gene TRBV9; 8 nucleotides agree with TRBD2. This CDR3 region has 15 residues. V gave up 4 bases and J gave up 5 bases; unmatched junction bases: 11. Germline V CDR1 and CDR2: SGDLS, YYNGEE. This chain's CDR3 is CASSQGAAGVNEQYF. As DNA, the CDR3 is TGTGCCAGCAGCCAAGGGGCAGCGGGAGTGAACGAGCAGTACTTC.

There are many counts of this clonotype. The chain links TRBV7-2 to TRBJ2-1; either TRBD1 or TRBD2 may fit D (6 bases each). Deletions cut 7 bases from V and 10 bases from J, with 20 bases between. The germline gives CDR1 SGHTA, CDR2 FQGNSA. The CDR3 covers 14 residues. In DNA form, the CDR3 reads TGTGCCAGCACCCGTGGTGTCGGGGGCTGGGAGCAGTTCTTC. This encodes CASTRGVGGWEQFF.

Only a few counts were recorded for this clonotype. The chain employs TRBV6-1 and TRBJ1-2; weak D call: TRBD1 (6 bases). The length of the CDR3 is 13 residues. Trimming took off 5 bases at V and 4 bases at J, with 11 bases between the two ends. Per the germline V gene, CDR1 is MNHNS and CDR2 is SASEGT. In DNA, the CDR3 is TGTGCCAGCAGTAAAGGACAGACCTATGGCTACACCTTC. It encodes CASSKGQTYGYTF.

In its sample, this clonotype was seen many times. V and J are TRBV30 and TRBJ1-1, with D possibly matching TRBD1 (5 bases). From germline, CDR1 is GTSNPN and CDR2 SVGIG (reference sequence). This CDR3 comprises 12 residues. V was trimmed by 7 bases and J by 1 base, leaving 10 bases between them. The CDR3 region is CASSTANTEAFF. DNA of the CDR3: TGTGCCTCCTCGACAGCGAACACTGAAGCTTTCTTT.

This clonotype has more than one count but fewer than ten. The chain links TRBV29-1 to TRBJ1-2; D unclear. This CDR3 has 14 amino acids. Germline CDR1 and CDR2: SQVTM and ANQGSEA. Trimming removed 1 base at V and 0 bases at J, with 9 bases between. In DNA form, the CDR3 reads TGCAGCGTTGAAGGAGCAAACCCTAACTATGGCTACACCTTC. Its translation is CSVEGANPNYGYTF. The whole variable domain, filled in from reference TRBV29-1 and TRBJ1-2, reads SAVISQKPSRDICQRGTSLTIQCQVDSQVTMMFWYRQQPGQSLTLIATANQGSEATYESGFVIDKFPISRPNLTFSTLTVSNMSPEDSSIYLCSVEGANPNYGYTFGSGTRLTVV.

This clonotype was detected many times. The genes are TRBV5-1 and TRBJ1-1; D might be TRBD1 (5 bases). The V end was cut by 0 bases, the J end by 3 bases, with 9 bases between. The CDR3 has 14 residues. The V gene's germline CDR1 is SGHRS and CDR2 YFSETQ. CDR3 sequence (DNA): TGCGCCAGCAGCTTGGGGGACGGGCACACTGAAGCTTTCTTT. It codes for CASSLGDGHTEAFF.

This chain uses TRBV6-5 with TRBJ2-1; 8 nucleotides align to TRBD2. Germline V CDR1 and CDR2: MNHEY, SVGAGI. The CDR3 runs 14 residues. V gave up 7 bases and J gave up 2 bases; unmatched junction bases: 4. The CDR3 loop reads CASTEAGAYNEQFF. As DNA, the CDR3 is TGTGCCAGCACAGAAGCGGGAGCCTACAATGAGCAGTTCTTC.

This clonotype was recorded a few times. The V call is TRBV15, the J call TRBJ1-2, with TRBD1 matching 12 bases. The CDR3 is made up of 16 amino acids. In germline, CDR1 is LNHNV, CDR2 YYDKDF (reference sequence). The V gene end was trimmed by 0 bases and the J gene end by 14 bases; junction bases not matched to a gene: 13. The CDR3 DNA reads TGTGCCACCAGCAGAGACTTTACGGGGACAGGGGGCGCATGGACCTTC. This translates into CATSRDFTGTGGAWTF. Drawing the rest from reference TRBV15 and TRBJ1-2, the complete variable domain is DAMVIQNPRYQVTQFGKPVTLSCSQTLNHNVMYWYQQKSSQAPKLLFHYYDKDFNNEADTPDNFQSRRPNTSFCFLDIRSPGLGDTAMYLCATSRDFTGTGGAWTFGSGTRLTVV.

This clonotype was found many times. V usage is TRBV12-3 or TRBV12-4 and J usage is TRBJ2-3; no clear D. The CDR3 runs 13 residues. V was shortened by 6 bases and J by 0 bases, with 7 bases between the two germline ends. CDR3 loop: CASRLTSTDTQYF. In DNA form, the CDR3 reads TGTGCCAGCAGACTAACTAGCACAGATACGCAGTATTTT.

This clonotype was detected many times. CDR3 protein: CSVEVYRASHMNTEAFF. The CDR3 bases are TGCAGCGTTGAAGTTTACAGGGCCTCTCACATGAACACTGAAGCTTTCTTT. The chain is built from TRBV29-1 and TRBJ1-1, with a weak D call TRBD1 (6 bases). The CDR3 extends over 17 amino acids. Germline V gene data show CDR1 as SQVTM and CDR2 as ANQGSEA. Between the trimmed V and J ends, which lost 1 base and 0 bases, there was a span of 18 bases.

This clonotype was detected only a few times. The gene calls are TRBV2 and TRBJ1-1, with TRBD1 matching over 8 bases. J gave up 8 bases and V 1 base, and 6 bases lay outside the gene matches. The CDR3 length is 14 residues. Germline CDR1 is SNHLY and CDR2 is FYNNEI. The CDR3: CASSEEGQGAEAFF. DNA for the CDR3: TGTGCCAGCAGTGAAGAAGGTCAGGGGGCCGAAGCTTTCTTT.

This clonotype appeared many times. This chain links TRBV7-8 with TRBJ1-5; the match to TRBD1 covers 8 bases. This CDR3 is 15 amino acids long. CDR1 and CDR2 (germline): SGHVS, FQNEAQ. With 5 bases clipped from V and 2 bases from J, the junction kept 5 bases outside the gene matches. The CDR3 sequence is CASSAGTGGNQPQHF. The CDR3 coding sequence is TGTGCCAGCAGCGCCGGGACAGGAGGCAATCAGCCCCAGCATTTT.

On this clonotype: A clone one base away is much larger, so this may be a read error. V usage is TRBV27 and J usage is TRBJ2-3, with 9 bases aligning to TRBD2. The CDR3 length is 17 residues. Germline V gene data show CDR1 as MNHEY and CDR2 as SMNVEV (reference sequence). The junction had 6 bases not matched to a gene; V was cut back by 0 bases and J by 2 bases. DNA for the CDR3: TGTGCCAGCAGTTTATCGCGGCTAGCGGGGTCCACAGATACGCAGTATTTT. Its protein product is CASSLSRLAGSTDTQYF.

In this sample, this clonotype turned up many times. This rearrangement joins TRBV4-2 to TRBJ1-2; D might be TRBD1 (5 bases). The CDR3 has 14 amino acids. V lost 0 bases to trimming and J lost 7 bases, with 12 bases between them. CDR1 LGHNA and CDR2 YNFKEQ come from the germline V gene. The CDR3 sequence: CASSQDWRDGGYTF. The DNA of the CDR3 is TGTGCCAGCAGCCAAGATTGGAGGGACGGTGGCTACACCTTC.

This clonotype has ten or more counts. At one boundary the junction diverges from the germline segment, which might be a read error. The chain employs TRBV4-1 and TRBJ2-1, with a weak D call TRBD2 (5 bases). This CDR3 region has 13 residues. The germline gives CDR1 MGHRA, CDR2 YSYEKL. CDR3 coding DNA: TGCGCCAGCAGCCCGCCCGGGGTCTTTGGCACGATCTTC. Translated: CASSPPGVFGTIF.

This clonotype was seen repeatedly, ten times or more. The junction and the germline gene differ at one end; a read error may be behind it. This chain uses TRBV7-2 with TRBJ1-2; D is unresolved. The CDR3 sequence is 15 residues long. The germline V gene has CDR1 SGHTA and CDR2 FQGNSA. This chain's CDR3 is CASNLGGEANYGYTF. CDR3 DNA sequence: TGTGCCAGCAACTTAGGAGGCGAAGCTAACTATGGCTACACCTTC.

The chain uses TRBV7-2 and TRBJ2-3; D possibly corresponds to TRBD1 (6 bases). Germline-derived CDR1 and CDR2 are SGHTA and FQGNSA. Trimming pared 1 base from V and 3 bases from J, leaving 8 bases between. The CDR3 extends over 14 amino acids. CDR3 DNA sequence: TGTGCCAGCAGCTTAGTCAGGGGAACAGATACGCAGTATTTT. Residues: CASSLVRGTDTQYF.

This clonotype was counted a few times. The gene calls are TRBV15 and TRBJ2-7; D is tentatively TRBD1 or TRBD2 (5 bases each). Trimming stripped 1 base from V and 0 bases from J, with 13 bases between. The CDR3 covers 16 residues. Looked up from germline, CDR1 is LNHNV and CDR2 is YYDKDF (reference sequence). In DNA form, the CDR3 reads TGTGCCACCAGCAGAGCGAGGGGACCGAGCTCCTACGAGCAGTACTTC. The encoded protein is CATSRARGPSSYEQYF.